The present T cell receptor beta chain was sequenced within a study of graft-versus-host responses after intestinal transplantation. Study summary: Recipients had multivisceral, liver-intestinal, or isolated intestinal transplants. Each recipient received anti-thymocyte globulin induction, then tacrolimus and steroids for roughly 3 years.

Profiled with immunoSEQ multiplex PCR; TCRdb holds only in-frame clones, not every one. The sample yields fewer than 120,000 clones, just over 90% seen once. Note on this clone: The antigen is not known.

Regarding the study as a whole: GvH clonotypes were identified within recipient marrow, with a subset emerging first in ileum or blood. Early HvG declines after transplant were associated with peak circulating GvH clone levels.

This sequence originates from a human donor who received an intestinal transplant. The specimen comprised unstimulated CD8+ T cells sorted from spleen or lymph node cells, sampled before intestinal transplant.

This CDR3 is CASSSDSMNTEAFF. CDR3 bases: TGTGCCAGCAGCTCGGACAGCATGAACACTGAAGCTTTCTTT. V usage is TRBV11-3 and J usage is TRBJ1-1; a possible D gene is TRBD1 (6 bases). V was pared by 4 bases and J by 0 bases, with 9 bases between. Germline values: CDR1 SGHNT, CDR2 YENEEA. The length of the CDR3 is 14 residues.